The subject of this entry is one T cell receptor (beta chain). Its cognate antigen is unknown. This record belongs to a study of CD8 T cell repertoires and HIV-1 epitope variants. Overall study: Each of Twenty-five Gag and Nef epitope peptides stimulated a separate culture.

Only in-frame clones appear in the TCRdb table, and some are missing; sequencing was by immunoSEQ multiplex PCR. This table holds about 5,500 clones, 65% to 75% found once. CDR3 length equals 16 residues. CDR1 SGHRS and CDR2 YFSETQ come from the germline V gene. Trimming took 2 bases from V and 4 from J; bases not matched to a gene: 9. The chain employs TRBV5-1 and TRBJ1-1; TRBD1 matches at 9 bases. The sample consisted of cultured CD8+ T cells derived from PBMCs. This clonotype was sampled from a male donor with HIV. The DNA of the CDR3 is TGCGCCAGCAGCTTAATCCGACAGGGGGGGAGCACTGAAGCTTTCTTT. Its protein is CASSLIRQGGSTEAFF.